Listed below are T cell receptor beta chains from one sample, sequenced in a study of blood T cell repertoires in COVID-19. Clones were sequenced by immunoSEQ multiplex PCR, and TCRdb holds only the in-frame ones, with some missing. The data hold some 250,000 clones, with roughly 88% observed a single time. Sequenced material: peripheral blood. The receptors stem from a woman aged 25 to 39 with acute or convalescent COVID-19. Each CDR3 is given with its conserved first and last residue. A D gene is named only where the DNA matches it firmly. Rows give clone size only sometimes, using once, few, many, or a class for an expanded clone.

D | J | size | V | CDR3 | DNA
TRBD1 | TRBJ1-1 | once | TRBV3-1/TRBV3-2 | CASADRFEAFF | TGTGCCAGCGCGGACAGGTTTGAAGCTTTCTTT
NA | TRBJ2-2 | NA | TRBV11-3 | CASSLGGNTGELFF | TGTGCCAGCAGTCTCGGGGGGAACACCGGGGAGCTGTTTTTT
TRBD1 | TRBJ1-5 | once | TRBV6-5 | CASGRGDRGGQPQHF | TGTGCCAGCGGCAGGGGGGACAGGGGAGGTCAGCCCCAGCATTTT
NA | TRBJ2-7 | NA | TRBV29-1 | CSVQDRVNYEQYF | TGCAGCGTACAGGACAGAGTAAACTACGAGCAGTACTTC
NA | TRBJ2-5 | NA | TRBV7-8 | CASSLARHGTKQETQYF | TGTGCCAGCAGCTTAGCGAGACACGGTACGAAACAAGAGACCCAGTACTTC
NA | TRBJ1-6 | once | TRBV5-5 | CASSFFGFEYNSPLHF | TGTGCCAGCAGCTTTTTCGGGTTCGAGTATAATTCACCCCTCCACTTT
NA | TRBJ1-4 | NA | TRBV11-3 | CASSDGSSPGEKLFF | TGTGCCAGCAGCGACGGGAGTTCACCTGGTGAAAAACTGTTTTTT
TRBD2 | TRBJ2-2 | medium-sized | TRBV6-2/TRBV6-3 | CASSHSGRATGELFF | TGTGCCAGCAGTCATAGCGGGAGGGCCACCGGGGAGCTGTTTTTT
NA | TRBJ1-4 | NA | TRBV24-1 | CATIQGFNEKLFF | TGTGCCACCATACAGGGCTTTAATGAAAAACTGTTTTTT
TRBD2 | TRBJ2-7 | NA | TRBV6-2/TRBV6-3 | CASSFLAGAGGVVEQYF | TGTGCCAGCAGTTTTCTCGCTGGGGCGGGAGGGGTCGTCGAGCAGTACTTC
NA | TRBJ1-6 | NA | TRBV27 | CASCRGDSPLHF | TGTGCCAGTTGCAGGGGTGATTCACCCCTCCACTTT
TRBD2 | TRBJ2-1 | NA | TRBV7-3 | CASSIAGGSHEQFF | TGTGCCAGCAGCATAGCGGGAGGATCCCATGAGCAGTTCTTC
TRBD1 | TRBJ2-1 | NA | TRBV3-1/TRBV3-2 | CASSQGTGQHNEQFF | TGTGCCAGCAGCCAAGGGACAGGGCAACACAATGAGCAGTTCTTC
TRBD1 | TRBJ2-7 | once | TRBV29-1 | CSTSTGTGGYEQYF | TGCAGCACCTCCACCGGGACAGGGGGCTACGAGCAGTACTTC
NA | TRBJ1-5 | NA | TRBV18 | CASSPLDSRNQPQHF | TGTGCCAGCTCCCCTCTGGACAGCCGAAATCAGCCCCAGCATTTT
NA | TRBJ1-1 | NA | TRBV7-9 | CASSPETGPHNTEAFF | TGTGCCAGCAGCCCAGAGACAGGCCCTCATAACACTGAAGCTTTCTTT